These T cell receptor beta chains were read from a single sample in a study of blood T cell repertoires in COVID-19. Libraries were prepared by immunoSEQ multiplex PCR; TCRdb keeps only in-frame clonotypes and omits some of them. The repertoire has over 250,000 clones, approximately 89% of them found once; the top ten carry 2% to 2.5%. The source material was peripheral blood. The receptors derive from a woman aged 45-65 years with acute or convalescent COVID-19. Each CDR3 is given with its conserved first and last residue. The D gene is left open where the match is weak.

J gene | D gene | V gene | CDR3 DNA | CDR3 protein
TRBJ1-1 | . | TRBV9 | TGTGCCAGCAGCCCCGGACTGCTCACTGAAGCTTTCTTT | CASSPGLLTEAFF
TRBJ2-1 | . | TRBV28 | TGTGCCACCCGGGAGCAGGCGAAATACAATGAGCAGTTCTTC | CATREQAKYNEQFF
TRBJ1-5 | . | TRBV2 | TGTGCCAGCAAGATGGACGGGGATCAGCCCCAGCATTTT | CASKMDGDQPQHF
TRBJ2-7 | . | TRBV28 | TGTGCCAGCAGTTTCTCCTACAGCGGCGTTTCCTACGAGCAGTACTTC | CASSFSYSGVSYEQYF
TRBJ1-2 | TRBD1 | TRBV7-9 | TGTGCCAGCAGCCTCTGGACAGGGGTTTCTAACTATGGCTACACCTTC | CASSLWTGVSNYGYTF
TRBJ2-2 | TRBD2 | TRBV6-6 | TGTGCCAGCAGATCACTTAGCGGGACTTCACCCGGGGAGCTGTTTTTT | CASRSLSGTSPGELFF
TRBJ1-4 | TRBD1 | TRBV18 | TGTGCCAGCTCACCACTACAGGGGCGCACAACTAATGAAAAACTGTTTTTT | CASSPLQGRTTNEKLFF
TRBJ1-2 | . | TRBV19 | TGTGCCAGTACTTACCTGGCAGAAGCTAACTATGGCTACACCTTC | CASTYLAEANYGYTF
TRBJ2-1 | . | TRBV27 | TGTGCCAGCAGTTGCGATGAGCAGTTCTTC | CASSCDEQFF
TRBJ2-1 | TRBD1 | TRBV10-3 | TGTGCCATCCGCTGGACAGGGAGCTCCTACAATGAGCAGTTCTTC | CAIRWTGSSYNEQFF
TRBJ1-4 | . | TRBV7-2 | TGTGCCAGCAGCCTGGGGCAGGGTAATGAAAAACTGTTTTTT | CASSLGQGNEKLFF
TRBJ1-1 | . | TRBV7-2 | TGTGCCAGCAGCCCCCACCAAGGGGGTGAAGCTTTCTTT | CASSPHQGGEAFF
TRBJ2-2 | TRBD1 | TRBV9 | TGTGCCAGCAGCGCGCGACAGGGGTCCCTAGCCGGGGAGCTGTTTTTT | CASSARQGSLAGELFF
TRBJ2-5 | TRBD2 | TRBV7-3 | TGTGCCAGCGCGGGAGGAATCCAAGAGACCCAGTACTTC | CASAGGIQETQYF